This paragraph reports one TCR beta chain. This sample was included in a study of blood T cell repertoires in COVID-19. TCRdb's copy holds only in-frame clones and misses some; the assay was immunoSEQ multiplex PCR. The table shows roughly 320,000 clones, with 70% to 90% occurring only once. The sample taken for sequencing was PBMCs or T cells enriched from blood (not recorded which). This receptor was taken from a young man who had recovered from COVID-19.

In DNA form, the CDR3 reads TGTGCCACCACGGGACAAGGAAGGAACACTGAAGCTTTCTTT. Encoded protein: CATTGQGRNTEAFF. This chain uses TRBV18 with TRBJ1-1; TRBD1 is a possible D gene (6 bases). Germline loops: CDR1 KGHSH, CDR2 LQKENI. The CDR3 extends over 14 amino acids. Trimming shortened V by 10 bases and J by 1 base, and 16 bases separated the two germline ends.